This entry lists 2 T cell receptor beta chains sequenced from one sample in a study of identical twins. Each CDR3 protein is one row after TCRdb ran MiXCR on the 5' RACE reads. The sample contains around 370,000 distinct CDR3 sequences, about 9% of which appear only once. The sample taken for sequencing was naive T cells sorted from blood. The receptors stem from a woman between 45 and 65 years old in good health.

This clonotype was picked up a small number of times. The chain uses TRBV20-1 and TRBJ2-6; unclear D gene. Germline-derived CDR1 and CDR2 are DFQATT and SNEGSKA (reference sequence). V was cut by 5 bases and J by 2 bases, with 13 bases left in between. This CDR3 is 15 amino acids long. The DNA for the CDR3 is TGCAGTGCTGACGGATCCCTGACTGGGGCCAACGTCCTGACTTTC. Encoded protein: CSADGSLTGANVLTF.

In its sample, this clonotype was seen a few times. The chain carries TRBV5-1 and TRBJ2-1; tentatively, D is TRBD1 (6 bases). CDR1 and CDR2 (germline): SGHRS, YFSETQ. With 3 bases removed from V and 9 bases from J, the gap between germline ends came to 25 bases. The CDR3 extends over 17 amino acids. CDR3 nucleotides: TGCGCCAGCAGCTCGACAAGACCGGGACCCCAGGGGAGTGAGCAGTTCTTC. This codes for CASSSTRPGPQGSEQFF.